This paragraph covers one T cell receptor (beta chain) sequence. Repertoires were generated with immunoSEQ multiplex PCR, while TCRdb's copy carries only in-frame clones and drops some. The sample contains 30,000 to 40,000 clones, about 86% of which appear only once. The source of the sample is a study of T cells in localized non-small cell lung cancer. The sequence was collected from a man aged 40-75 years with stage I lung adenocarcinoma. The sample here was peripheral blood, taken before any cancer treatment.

The CDR3 DNA reads as TGCGCCAGCAGCACCGAGCAGGGCTTGGAGCAGTTCTTC. Protein sequence: CASSTEQGLEQFF. The chain combines TRBV5-1 with TRBJ2-1, with D perhaps matching TRBD1 (5 bases). The CDR3 loop spans 13 amino acids. Germline V gene data show CDR1 as SGHRS and CDR2 as YFSETQ. Trimming left V 4 bases short and J 10 bases short, with 15 bases between.